This T cell receptor beta chain emerged from a study of OX40 agonist ivuxolimab in advanced cancers. In the study overall: Patients were infused with ivuxolimab every 2 weeks at 0.01 to 10 mg/kg. Participants averaged approximately 65 years of age (range about 23 to 79) and were about 85% male. Study conclusions and caveats: At doses 0.1 to 3.0 mg/kg, CD4+ and CD8+ clones expanded.

To note about this clone: What it binds is unknown.

This CDR3 region has 16 residues. Trimming removed 0 bases at V and 0 bases at J, with 9 bases between. CDR1 is LGHNA, CDR2 YNFKEQ, per germline. Using immunoSEQ multiplex PCR, the repertoire was profiled, and TCRdb retains in-frame clones only, with some absent. The data contain 50,000 to 65,000 clones, approximately 75% of them singletons. The clonotype originates from an adult with an advanced solid tumor such as melanoma, head and neck, liver or kidney cancer. Sequences were derived from CD4+ or CD8+ T cells sorted from blood, sampled in a trial of the OX40 agonist ivuxolimab. The V call is TRBV4-2, the J call TRBJ1-3, with D uncertain. CDR3 sequence reads: CASSQDLGGSGNTIYF. The CDR3 nucleotides are TGTGCCAGCAGCCAAGATCTGGGAGGCTCTGGAAACACCATATATTTT.